A selection of T cell receptor beta chains follows, all from one sample in a study of blood T cell repertoires in COVID-19. Profiling relied on immunoSEQ multiplex PCR, and the TCRdb table lists in-frame clones only, not all of them. This sample has roughly 100,000 clones, with about 89% found just once. The sample consisted of peripheral blood. These TCRs come from a woman in her 70s with acute or convalescent COVID-19. Both conserved end residues are part of each CDR3. D genes are given only for firm matches. The size field is filled for only some rows; it gives once, few, many or a size class.

TRBV29-1,-,TRBJ1-2,-,TGCAGCGTAGGCAGGGTAGATGGCTACACCTTC,CSVGRVDGYTF
TRBV2,-,TRBJ2-2,-,TGTGCCAGCATTTTGCGACAAGGCGTCGGGGAGCTGTTTTTT,CASILRQGVGELFF
TRBV19,-,TRBJ1-2,-,TGTGCCGTCCGGGCGAACAGGGACTATGGCTACACCTTC,CAVRANRDYGYTF
TRBV9,-,TRBJ2-3,-,TGTGCCAGCAGCGTCATAGCGTCTAGCACAGATACGCAGTATTTT,CASSVIASSTDTQYF
TRBV3-1/TRBV3-2,-,TRBJ2-7,-,TGTGCCAGCAGCAAAGGAGCTAGCACGCCCACCTACGAGCAGTACTTC,CASSKGASTPTYEQYF
TRBV5-6,-,TRBJ1-1,-,TGTGCCAGCAGCTTACAACCGAGCCCGGGTGATCGAGCTTTCTTT,CASSLQPSPGDRAFF
TRBV19,-,TRBJ2-1,TRBD2,TGTGCCAGTAGTCTAACCTTGACTAGCCGCAATGAGCAGTTCTTC,CASSLTLTSRNEQFF
TRBV3-1/TRBV3-2,-,TRBJ1-5,TRBD1,TGTGCCAGCAGCCAAGGAATGACAGGGGGAAGTCAGCCCCAGCATTTT,CASSQGMTGGSQPQHF
TRBV27,-,TRBJ2-1,TRBD1,TGTGCCAGCAAACCGGGACAGACAACTAGAGGCTCCTACAATGAGCAGTTCTTC,CASKPGQTTRGSYNEQFF
TRBV5-8,-,TRBJ2-1,-,TGTGCCAGCAGTTGGGGCCTTAGGTCCTACAATGAGCAGTTCTTC,CASSWGLRSYNEQFF
TRBV4-2,-,TRBJ2-1,TRBD2,TGTGCCAGCAGCCAAGACCCCTGGACTAGCAGTTACTACAATGAGCAGTTCTTC,CASSQDPWTSSYYNEQFF
TRBV6-5,-,TRBJ2-5,-,TGTGCCAGTATCCTCGGGACACTAGAAGGGACCCAGTACTTC,CASILGTLEGTQYF
TRBV5-1,-,TRBJ2-2,-,TGCGCCAGCAGCTTGGTCGCCCTGGACAGCCCGCGGCCCGGGGAGCTGTTTTTT,CASSLVALDSPRPGELFF
TRBV7-7,-,TRBJ2-7,-,TGTGCTAGCAGCTTAGCACGACGCAAACAGAGCTCCTACGAGCAGTACTTC,CASSLARRKQSSYEQYF
TRBV10-3,-,TRBJ2-3,TRBD2,TGTGCCATCAGCCCAAGCGGGGATAGCACAGATACGCAGTATTTT,CAISPSGDSTDTQYF
TRBV5-1,-,TRBJ1-2,-,TGCGCCAGCAGCGGGGCAACCCGACACCACTACACCTTC,CASSGATRHHYTF
TRBV28,-,TRBJ1-6,TRBD1,TGTGCCTCCCTCCGGGACAGGGTCAGTTCACCCCTCCACTTT,CASLRDRVSSPLHF
TRBV30,-,TRBJ2-5,-,TGTGCCTGGAGTGTACCGCGAACTAGCAGGGAAGAGACCCAGTACTTC,CAWSVPRTSREETQYF
TRBV19,few,TRBJ1-1,TRBD1,TGTGCCAGTAGTTTGAAGGGGGCTATCTCGACTGAAGCTTTCTTT,CASSLKGAISTEAFF
TRBV5-5,few,TRBJ2-2,-,TGTGCCAGCAGCTTGGTAACAGGTATAGATATCACCGGGGAGCTGTTTTTT,CASSLVTGIDITGELFF
TRBV4-2,once,TRBJ2-5,TRBD2,TGTGCCAGCAGCCAGGCCGGGGGGGCGGCAGAGACCCAGTACTTC,CASSQAGGAAETQYF
TRBV19,-,TRBJ2-5,-,TGTGCCAGTAGTATGGTGGAGGTGGGAGCCCCCCAGTACTTC,CASSMVEVGAPQYF
TRBV30,-,TRBJ1-3,-,TGTGCCTGGAGGGGGGCAAGCTCTGGAAACACCATATATTTT,CAWRGASSGNTIYF
TRBV10-3,-,TRBJ1-1,-,TGTGCCATCAGAAATCGGGGGGGGAACGCTGAAGCTTTCTTT,CAIRNRGGNAEAFF
TRBV18,-,TRBJ1-1,-,TGTGCCAGCTCACTTAATACTGAAGCTTTCTTT,CASSLNTEAFF
TRBV5-1,-,TRBJ1-3,TRBD1,TGCGCCAGCAGCCCCGAGTGGAGGGGGCTAAGCTCTGGAAACACCATATATTTT,CASSPEWRGLSSGNTIYF
TRBV28,-,TRBJ2-1,-,TGTGCCAGCAGGCGGGACAGCCCTCCTTTAAATGAGCAGTTCTTC,CASRRDSPPLNEQFF
TRBV18,-,TRBJ1-4,-,TGTGCCAGCTCATCATCGGGGGGAGTGGATGAAAAACTGTTTTTT,CASSSSGGVDEKLFF
TRBV20-1,-,TRBJ2-1,TRBD1,TGCAGTGCTTACAGGGGTAATGAGCAGTTCTTC,CSAYRGNEQFF
TRBV28,-,TRBJ2-3,TRBD2,TGTGCCAGCAGTTTAAGGCCTAGCGGAACTAGCACAGATACGCAGTATTTT,CASSLRPSGTSTDTQYF
TRBV2,-,TRBJ1-1,TRBD1,TGTGCCAGCAATAGACAGGGGGCGGCTGAGAACACTGAAGCTTTCTTT,CASNRQGAAENTEAFF
TRBV5-1,-,TRBJ1-2,-,TGCGCCAGCAGCTTCGGGGGGACGGATGGCTACACCTTC,CASSFGGTDGYTF
TRBV27,-,TRBJ1-1,-,TGTGCCAGCAGTTTTATTCAGGGCGCGAACACTGAAGCTTTCTTT,CASSFIQGANTEAFF
TRBV19,-,TRBJ2-5,TRBD1,TGTGCCAGTAGTGTCGGACAGGCAGTCCAAGAGACCCAGTACTTC,CASSVGQAVQETQYF
TRBV19,-,TRBJ1-5,-,TGTGCCAGTAGTATCCTGAAGGAGAATCAGCCCCAGCATTTT,CASSILKENQPQHF
TRBV7-2,-,TRBJ2-7,TRBD2,TGTGCCAGTCAGTGGGGGAGGGGCTCCTACGAGCAGTACTTC,CASQWGRGSYEQYF
TRBV6-1,-,TRBJ1-4,TRBD1,TGTGCCAGCAGTGGGGGGGACAGGGGGTTAACTAATGAAAAACTGTTTTTT,CASSGGDRGLTNEKLFF
TRBV30,-,TRBJ1-1,TRBD1,TGTGCCTGGGAACAGGGGCCGAACACTGAAGCTTTCTTT,CAWEQGPNTEAFF
TRBV6-2/TRBV6-3,-,TRBJ1-6,-,TGTGCCAGCAGTTACACATGGAGCGGGTCCTATAATTCACCCCTCCACTTT,CASSYTWSGSYNSPLHF
TRBV6-5,-,TRBJ2-1,-,TGTGCCAGCAGGGGCCCTAATGAGCAGTTCTTC,CASRGPNEQFF
TRBV3-1/TRBV3-2,-,TRBJ2-2,-,TGTGCCAGCAGCCAGTCGGTTGCCGGGGAGCTGTTTTTT,CASSQSVAGELFF
TRBV3-1/TRBV3-2,-,TRBJ1-5,TRBD1,TGTGCCAGCAGCCCCGACAGGGGTTTTCAGCCCCAGCATTTT,CASSPDRGFQPQHF
TRBV4-1,once,TRBJ2-4,-,TGCGCCAGCAGCCAAGATCCCGGCAGGTTAGCCAAAAACATTCAGTACTTC,CASSQDPGRLAKNIQYF
TRBV6-2/TRBV6-3,-,TRBJ1-2,TRBD1,TGTGCCAGCAGTCGACAGGGGTTGAGGTATGGCTACACCTTC,CASSRQGLRYGYTF
TRBV6-1,-,TRBJ2-3,-,TGTGCCAGCAGTGACCCGGGACAGCAGTATTTT,CASSDPGQQYF
TRBV7-9,-,TRBJ2-2,-,TGTGCCAGCGGGGGCAGGGACACCGGGGAGCTGTTTTTT,CASGGRDTGELFF
TRBV20-1,-,TRBJ1-2,-,TGCAGTGCTAGTGGTGGGCCAACCTATGGCTACACCTTC,CSASGGPTYGYTF
TRBV3-1/TRBV3-2,-,TRBJ2-1,-,TGTGCCAGCAGCCAAGAAGTCGGTCATACTAAGCAGTTCTTC,CASSQEVGHTKQFF
TRBV9,-,TRBJ2-3,TRBD2,TGTGCCAGCAGCGTAAGTCTGGGACTAGCGGGGCTGGACACAGATACGCAGTATTTT,CASSVSLGLAGLDTDTQYF
TRBV4-2,-,TRBJ1-4,-,TGTGCCAGCAGCCAAGACCCGGGACACTCGAATGAAAAACTGTTTTTT,CASSQDPGHSNEKLFF
TRBV19,-,TRBJ1-5,-,TGTGCCACCGACGACATCGGCAATCAGCCCCAGCATTTT,CATDDIGNQPQHF
TRBV29-1,once,TRBJ2-7,-,TGCAGCGTTGAAAACAACTACGAGCAGTACTTC,CSVENNYEQYF
TRBV6-5,-,TRBJ1-5,-,TGTGCCTCCGGTTTGTTTCAGCCCCAGCATTTT,CASGLFQPQHF